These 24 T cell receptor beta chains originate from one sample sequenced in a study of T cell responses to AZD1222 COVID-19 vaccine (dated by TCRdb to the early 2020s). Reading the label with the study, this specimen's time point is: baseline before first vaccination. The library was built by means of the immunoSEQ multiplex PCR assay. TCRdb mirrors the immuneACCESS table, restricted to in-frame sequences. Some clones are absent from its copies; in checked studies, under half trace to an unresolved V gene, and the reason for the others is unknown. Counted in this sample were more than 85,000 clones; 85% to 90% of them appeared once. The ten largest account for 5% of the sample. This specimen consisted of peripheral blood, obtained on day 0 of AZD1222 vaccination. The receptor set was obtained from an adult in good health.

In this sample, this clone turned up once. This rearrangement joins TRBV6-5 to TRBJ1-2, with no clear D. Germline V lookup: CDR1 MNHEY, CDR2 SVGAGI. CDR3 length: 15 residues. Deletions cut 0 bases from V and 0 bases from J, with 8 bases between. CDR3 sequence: CASSYSMSANYGYTF. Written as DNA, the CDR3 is TGTGCCAGCAGTTACTCTATGTCAGCTAACTATGGCTACACCTTC.

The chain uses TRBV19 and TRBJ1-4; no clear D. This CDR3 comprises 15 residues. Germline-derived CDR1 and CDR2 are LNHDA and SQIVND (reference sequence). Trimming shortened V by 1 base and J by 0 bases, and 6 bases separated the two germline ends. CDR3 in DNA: TGTGCCAGTAGTATAGGAGCGGCAACTAATGAAAAACTGTTTTTT. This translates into CASSIGAATNEKLFF.

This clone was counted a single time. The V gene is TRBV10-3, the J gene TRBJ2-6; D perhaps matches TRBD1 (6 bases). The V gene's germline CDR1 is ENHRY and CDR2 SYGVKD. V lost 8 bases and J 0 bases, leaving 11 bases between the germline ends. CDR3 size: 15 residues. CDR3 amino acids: CAISGQLSGANVLTF. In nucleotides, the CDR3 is TGTGCCATCTCGGGACAACTCTCTGGGGCCAACGTCCTGACTTTC.

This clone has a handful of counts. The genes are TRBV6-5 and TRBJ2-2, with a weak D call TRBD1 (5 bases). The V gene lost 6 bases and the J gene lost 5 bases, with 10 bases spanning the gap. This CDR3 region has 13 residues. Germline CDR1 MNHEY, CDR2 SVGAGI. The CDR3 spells CASSPRVTGELFF. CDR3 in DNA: TGTGCCAGCAGCCCCAGGGTGACCGGGGAGCTGTTTTTT.

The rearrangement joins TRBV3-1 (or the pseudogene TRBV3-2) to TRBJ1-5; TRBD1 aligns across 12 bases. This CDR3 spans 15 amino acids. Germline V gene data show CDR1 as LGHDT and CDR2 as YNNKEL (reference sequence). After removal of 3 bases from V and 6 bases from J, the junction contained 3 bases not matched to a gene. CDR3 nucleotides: TGTGCCAGCAGCCAGGGGGACAGGGGGCGTCAGCCCCAGCATTTT. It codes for CASSQGDRGRQPQHF.

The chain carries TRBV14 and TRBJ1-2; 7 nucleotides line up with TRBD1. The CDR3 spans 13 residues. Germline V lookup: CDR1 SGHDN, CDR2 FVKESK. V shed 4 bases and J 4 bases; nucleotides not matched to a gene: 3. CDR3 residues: CASSPGQLYGYTF. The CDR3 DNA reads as TGTGCCAGCAGCCCGGGACAGCTCTATGGCTACACCTTC.

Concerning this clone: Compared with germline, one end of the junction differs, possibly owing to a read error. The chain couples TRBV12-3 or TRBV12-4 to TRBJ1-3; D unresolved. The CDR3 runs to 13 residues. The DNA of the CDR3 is TGTGCCACCAGTTTACGCCCTGGAAACACCATATATTTT. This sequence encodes CATSLRPGNTIYF.

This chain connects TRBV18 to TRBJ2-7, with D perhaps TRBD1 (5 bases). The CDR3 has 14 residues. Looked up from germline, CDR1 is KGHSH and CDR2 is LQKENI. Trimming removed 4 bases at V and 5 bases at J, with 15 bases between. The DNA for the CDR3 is TGTGCCAGCTCACTGTGGGGCCGGCTGGACGAGCAGTACTTC. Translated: CASSLWGRLDEQYF.

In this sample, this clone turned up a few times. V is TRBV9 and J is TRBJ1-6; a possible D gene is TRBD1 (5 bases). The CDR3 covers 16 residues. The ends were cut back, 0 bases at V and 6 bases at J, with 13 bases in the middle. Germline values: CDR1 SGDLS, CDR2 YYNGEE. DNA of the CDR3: TGTGCCAGCAGCGTAGGGGAGGCGAGGGGTAATTCACCCCTCCACTTT. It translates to CASSVGEARGNSPLHF.

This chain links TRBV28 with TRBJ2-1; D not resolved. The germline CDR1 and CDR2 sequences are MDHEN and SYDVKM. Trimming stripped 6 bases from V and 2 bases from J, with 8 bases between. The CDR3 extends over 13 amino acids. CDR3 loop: CASRYGTYNEQFF. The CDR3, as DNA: TGTGCCAGCAGATATGGGACCTACAATGAGCAGTTCTTC.

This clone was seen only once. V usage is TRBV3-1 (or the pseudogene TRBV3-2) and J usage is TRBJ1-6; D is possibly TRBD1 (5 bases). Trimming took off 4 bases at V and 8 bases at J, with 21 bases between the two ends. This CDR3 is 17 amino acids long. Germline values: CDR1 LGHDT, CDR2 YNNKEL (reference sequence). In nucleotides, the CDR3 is TGTGCCAGCAGCCCAAGACCGGGGAGGGGCTTTGATTCACCCCTCCACTTT. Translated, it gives CASSPRPGRGFDSPLHF.

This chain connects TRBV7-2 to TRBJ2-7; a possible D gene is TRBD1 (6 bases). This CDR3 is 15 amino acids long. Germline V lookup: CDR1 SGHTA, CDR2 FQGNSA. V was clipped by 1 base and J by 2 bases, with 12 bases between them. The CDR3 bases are TGTGCCAGCAGCTTAGTCGGACAGCAAACCTACGAGCAGTACTTC. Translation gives CASSLVGQQTYEQYF.

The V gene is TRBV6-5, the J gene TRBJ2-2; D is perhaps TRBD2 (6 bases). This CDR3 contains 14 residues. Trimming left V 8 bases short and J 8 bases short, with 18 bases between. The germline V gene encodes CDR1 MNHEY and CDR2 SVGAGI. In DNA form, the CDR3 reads TGTGCCAGCGGGGACTTAACCCTACTGGGGGAGCTGTTTTTT. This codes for CASGDLTLLGELFF.

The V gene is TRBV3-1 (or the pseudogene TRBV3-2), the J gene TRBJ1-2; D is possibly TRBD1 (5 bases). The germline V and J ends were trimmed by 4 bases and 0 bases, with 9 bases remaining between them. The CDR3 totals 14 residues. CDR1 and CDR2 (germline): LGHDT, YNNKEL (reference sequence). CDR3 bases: TGTGCCAGCAGCCCCGCAGGGTCTAACTATGGCTACACCTTC. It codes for CASSPAGSNYGYTF.

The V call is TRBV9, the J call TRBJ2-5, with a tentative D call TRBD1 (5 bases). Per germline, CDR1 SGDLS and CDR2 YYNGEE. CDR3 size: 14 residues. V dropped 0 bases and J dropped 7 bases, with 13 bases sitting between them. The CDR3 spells CASSVGVGVATQYF. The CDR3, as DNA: TGTGCCAGCAGCGTAGGGGTAGGGGTGGCGACCCAGTACTTC.

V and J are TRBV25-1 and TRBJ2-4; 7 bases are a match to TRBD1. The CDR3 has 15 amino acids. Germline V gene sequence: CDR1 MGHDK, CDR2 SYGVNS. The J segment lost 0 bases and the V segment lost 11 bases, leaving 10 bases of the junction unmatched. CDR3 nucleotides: TGTGCCCCCCAGGGGGAGCGGCTAGCCAAAAACATTCAGTACTTC. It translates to CAPQGERLAKNIQYF.

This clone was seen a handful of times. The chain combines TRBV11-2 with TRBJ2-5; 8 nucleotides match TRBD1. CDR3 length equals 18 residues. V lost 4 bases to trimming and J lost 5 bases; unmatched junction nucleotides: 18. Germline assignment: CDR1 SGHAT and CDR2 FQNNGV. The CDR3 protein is CASSSPTERTGIRETQYF. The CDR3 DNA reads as TGTGCCAGCAGCTCCCCTACCGAGAGGACAGGGATAAGGGAGACCCAGTACTTC.

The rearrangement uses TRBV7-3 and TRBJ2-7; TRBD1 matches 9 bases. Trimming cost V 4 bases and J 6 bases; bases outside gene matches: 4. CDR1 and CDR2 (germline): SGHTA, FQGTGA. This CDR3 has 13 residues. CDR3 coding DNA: TGTGCCAGCAGCTCGACAGGGGGGGCCGAGCAGTACTTC. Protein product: CASSSTGGAEQYF.

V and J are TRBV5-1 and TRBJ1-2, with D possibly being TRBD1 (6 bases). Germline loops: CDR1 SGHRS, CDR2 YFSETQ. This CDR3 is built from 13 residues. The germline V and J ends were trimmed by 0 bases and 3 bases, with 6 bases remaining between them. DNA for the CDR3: TGCGCCAGCAGCTTGGGGACAGACTATGGCTACACCTTC. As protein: CASSLGTDYGYTF.

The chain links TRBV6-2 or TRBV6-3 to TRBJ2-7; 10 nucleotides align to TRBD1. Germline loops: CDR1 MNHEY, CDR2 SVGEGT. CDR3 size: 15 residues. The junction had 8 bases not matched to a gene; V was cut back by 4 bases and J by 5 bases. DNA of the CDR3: TGTGCCAGCAGTTCGAGCGACAGGGGGCTAAACGAGCAGTACTTC. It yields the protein CASSSSDRGLNEQYF.

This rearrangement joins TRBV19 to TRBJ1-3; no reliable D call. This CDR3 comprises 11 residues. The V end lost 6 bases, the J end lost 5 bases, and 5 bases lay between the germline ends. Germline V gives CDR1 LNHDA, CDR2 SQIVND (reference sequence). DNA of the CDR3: TGTGCCAGTAGCTCCCGAAACACCATATATTTT. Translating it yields CASSSRNTIYF.

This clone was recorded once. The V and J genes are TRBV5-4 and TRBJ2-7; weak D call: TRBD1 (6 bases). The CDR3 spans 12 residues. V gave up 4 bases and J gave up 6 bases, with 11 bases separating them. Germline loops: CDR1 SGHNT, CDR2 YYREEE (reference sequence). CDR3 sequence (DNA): TGTGCCAGCAGCCTCAGGGGTCTCGAGCAGTACTTC. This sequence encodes CASSLRGLEQYF.

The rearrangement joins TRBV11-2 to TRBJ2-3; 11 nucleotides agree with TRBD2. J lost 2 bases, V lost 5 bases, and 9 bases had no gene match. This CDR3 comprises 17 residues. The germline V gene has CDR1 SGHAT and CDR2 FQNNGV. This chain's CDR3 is CASSNPTSGAITDTQYF. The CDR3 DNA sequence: TGTGCCAGCAGCAACCCGACTAGCGGGGCGATCACAGATACGCAGTATTTT.

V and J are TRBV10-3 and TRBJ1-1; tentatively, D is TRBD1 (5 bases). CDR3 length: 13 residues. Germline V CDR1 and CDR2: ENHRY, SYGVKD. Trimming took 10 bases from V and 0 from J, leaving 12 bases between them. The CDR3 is CANSEGMNTEAFF. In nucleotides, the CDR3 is TGTGCCAACTCGGAGGGGATGAACACTGAAGCTTTCTTT.